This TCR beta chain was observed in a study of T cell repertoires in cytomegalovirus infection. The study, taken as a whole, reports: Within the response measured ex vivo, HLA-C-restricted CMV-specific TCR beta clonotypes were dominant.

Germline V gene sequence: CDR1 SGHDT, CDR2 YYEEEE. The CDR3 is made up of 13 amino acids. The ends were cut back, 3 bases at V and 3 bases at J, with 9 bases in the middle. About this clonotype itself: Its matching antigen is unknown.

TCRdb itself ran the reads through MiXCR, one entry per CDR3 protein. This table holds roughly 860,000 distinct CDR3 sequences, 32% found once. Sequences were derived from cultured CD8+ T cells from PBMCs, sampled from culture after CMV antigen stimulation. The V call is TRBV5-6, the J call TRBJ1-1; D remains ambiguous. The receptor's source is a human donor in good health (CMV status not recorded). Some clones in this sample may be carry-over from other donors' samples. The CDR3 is CASSSAEYTEAFF. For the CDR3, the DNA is TGTGCCAGCAGCTCCGCAGAATACACTGAAGCTTTCTTT. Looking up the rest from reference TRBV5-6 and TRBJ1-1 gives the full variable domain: DAGVTQSPTHLIKTRGQQVTLRCSPKSGHDTVSWYQQALGQGPQFIFQYYEEEERQRGNFPDRFSGHQFPNYSSELNVNALLLGDSALYLCASSSAEYTEAFFGQGTRLTVV.